This T cell receptor beta chain is from a study of blood T cell repertoires in COVID-19. About the study: Samples taken during acute and convalescent COVID-19 were collected in the United States, Italy and Spain. PBMCs, B-cell-depleted T cells, or T cells provided the cDNA or gDNA that made up the material.

This CDR3 has 17 amino acids. CDR1 LGHNA and CDR2 YNFKEQ come from the germline V gene. This clone was seen once. A junction end diverges from the germline sequence, so it may reflect a read error. As processed by the authors: Amplification of reference gene primers provided the estimated nucleated cell counts. Here immunoSEQ multiplex PCR was the method, and the copy in TCRdb shows in-frame clones only, minus some. That table furnishes V, J and clone size, whereas the DNA furnished D and trimming. The table shows under 300,000 clones, with about nine tenths occurring only once. The sample consisted of peripheral blood. This rearrangement joins TRBV4-2 to TRBJ2-1; 14 bases map to TRBD2. The TCR was taken from a woman in her thirties or forties who had recovered from COVID-19. The CDR3 loop reads CASSEEGLAGVGDEQFF. The CDR3 region has the DNA TGTGCCAGCAGCGAAGAGGGACTAGCGGGAGTAGGTGATGAGCAGTTCTTC.